This T cell receptor (beta chain) was retrieved from a study of human T cells and chemical hapten exposure (dated by TCRdb to about 2021). Some background on the complete study: For sensitization, 2% DPC in acetone was applied to a roughly 2 cm by roughly 2 cm area of upper inner arm skin. Alopecia areata with under or over 50% scalp involvement, alopecia totalis and alopecia universalis were represented in the patient cohort, which was mostly female. Patch testing on the upper back used Finn chambers containing 0.01% DPC, with scoring done after 6 days according to International Contact Dermatitis Research Group standards. The libraries were sequenced as a pool, and the TCR yield per sample differed mostly because of small variations in library volumes within the pool. Throughout the study period of about 22 weeks, patients also received therapeutic DPC doses to the scalp every week. This study followed changes in the peripheral blood TCR repertoire in vivo during primary and secondary sensitization of alopecia patients to the hapten diphenylcyclopropenone (DPC). Blood samples were taken from patients before sensitization (week 0) and then at 2, 6 and about 24 weeks after DPC sensitization. For TCR sequencing, blood came from 25 to 35 alopecia patients at anywhere from one to four time points (pre-sensitization, 2, 6 and 24 weeks). The investigation overall reported the following: Patch test score was positively correlated with the number of PT1 expanded TCRs, with significance at thresholds 8, 16 and 32 but not at 4. DPC sensitization did not change how many TCRs were above 1 in 1000 frequency, and no evidence was found of alterations in global repertoire structure. Compared with pre-sensitization or healthy control sets, expanded TCRs formed significantly more large CDR3 similarity clusters, which is consistent with antigen-driven responses. After repeated subsampling, changes were observed in the strength of the expansion versus patch-test correlation and in the threshold at which the correlation became significant. All patients had alopecia, a presumed autoimmune disease, so their immune response might differ from that of healthy individuals.

What the time point label conveys for this sample: patch test 2, 6 weeks after DPC sensitization. This specimen's treatment or condition label, per the study, means: therapeutic diphenylcyclopropenone sensitization with weekly scalp DPC. At each patch-test visit, blood was drawn before the patch test was applied. Patients were considered eligible if aged 18 to 70, diagnosed with alopecia and deemed suitable for DPC therapy, and patients were excluded if pregnant. Total RNA was extracted from unfractionated whole blood that had been collected in Tempus Blood RNA tubes. Including the terminal cysteine and phenylalanine, the CDR3 comprises 16 residues. The CDR3 DNA has 48 bases and is translated from base 1. Germline trimming: 6 bases from V, 3 bases from J; junction bases outside gene matches: 7. Via the germline V gene, CDR1 is LGHNT and CDR2 FRNRAP. This clonotype was recorded a few times. Its antigen remains undetermined. No quality values exist for individual bases; no much larger clone is one base distant.

The library was generated by RACE. The sequencing machine was a NextSeq 500. During library preparation, unique molecular identifiers were attached to individual cDNA molecules so that TCRs could be counted in a quantitative, reproducible way. Both TCR alpha and TCR beta chains were sequenced from each blood RNA sample. The source study handled its data this way. Samples had a median of about 96,000 TCRs, with a range from roughly 23,224 to 750,000. V, J and CDR3 annotation of the TCR reads was carried out using the Decombinator software suite. Every sample was subsampled to the same number of TCRs (28,000) for the PS versus PT1 abundance plots. TCRs were defined as expanded if absent before sensitization and observed at least eight times at the 2-week time point. Using fastp at Q25 and MiXCR, TCRdb reprocessed the public reads and kept productive beta chains. Rows with one shared CDR3 protein collapse into an entry with the most common genes and DNA. TCRdb, not the authors, supplied the V and J calls. This sample holds under 85,000 distinct CDR3 sequences; approximately 10% were observed only once. The top ten clones comprise around 7% of the sample.

The chain was built from TRBV12-5 and TRBJ2-3; 12 bases in the junction line up with TRBD2. This TCR was recovered from a woman in her forties or fifties with alopecia areata. Some clones in this sample may be carry-over from other donors' samples. Sequencing used whole blood, obtained in connection with sensitization to the hapten diphenylcyclopropenone (DPC). The CDR3 reads CASGPGLAGITDTQYF. Here is the DNA: TGTGCTAGTGGCCCCGGACTAGCGGGAATAACAGATACGCAGTATTTT.